This is a list of T cell receptor beta chains from one sample in a study of control samples from healthy donors and cancer patients. Clones were read by immunoSEQ multiplex PCR, and TCRdb kept only the in-frame ones, dropping some. The sample records 120,000 to 150,000 clones, more than 80% being singletons. What was sequenced was blood. These receptors all stem from a man younger than 35 in good health. Each CDR3 is given without its conserved first and last residue. Each record gives: clone size, J gene, D gene, V gene, CDR3 protein. The D gene is left open where the match is weak. Rows give clone size only sometimes, using once, few, many, or a class for an expanded clone.

. | TRBJ2-7 | . | TRBV4-1 | ASSRLVTGAVYEQY
. | TRBJ2-1 | . | TRBV11-3 | ASSLDSGNEQF
. | TRBJ1-2 | TRBD1 | TRBV20-1 | SASGTVPYGYT
. | TRBJ2-5 | TRBD1 | TRBV7-3 | ASSSRDRVEEETQY
. | TRBJ2-5 | . | TRBV7-3 | ASPPRGETQY
. | TRBJ1-1 | . | TRBV5-1 | ASSLTGPRNTEAF
. | TRBJ2-2 | TRBD2 | TRBV7-7 | ASSPGLAGDTGELF
. | TRBJ2-2 | TRBD1 | TRBV5-1 | ASRPRQGAPGELF
. | TRBJ1-2 | . | TRBV4-3 | ASSGTQNYGYT
. | TRBJ1-3 | . | TRBV6-2/TRBV6-3 | ASSSAEGQYGNTIY
. | TRBJ1-1 | . | TRBV11-3 | ASSLGAGMHTEAF
. | TRBJ1-3 | TRBD1 | TRBV7-8 | ASSRQGEVTGNTIY
once | TRBJ2-3 | . | TRBV28 | ASSFFMPGGTDTQY
. | TRBJ2-1 | TRBD2 | TRBV7-6 | ASSSVAGESNEQF